Given below is one T cell receptor (beta chain) in context. This specimen comes from a study of cytomegalovirus exposure and HLA in healthy donors. The CDR3 loop spans 13 amino acids. Germline loops: CDR1 SGHRS, CDR2 YFSETQ. The V end was cut by 5 bases, the J end by 4 bases, with 10 bases between. Measured with immunoSEQ multiplex PCR; TCRdb has only the in-frame clones, and not every one. The data hold about 220,000 clones, with around nine tenths observed a single time. This receptor was taken from a woman between 18 and 29 years old in good health and CMV-seronegative. Input material: PBMCs. The V call is TRBV5-1, the J call TRBJ2-1; D might be TRBD1 (6 bases). CDR3 sequence: CASRLRGYNEQFF. CDR3 DNA sequence: TGCGCCAGCAGACTTAGGGGGTACAATGAGCAGTTCTTC.